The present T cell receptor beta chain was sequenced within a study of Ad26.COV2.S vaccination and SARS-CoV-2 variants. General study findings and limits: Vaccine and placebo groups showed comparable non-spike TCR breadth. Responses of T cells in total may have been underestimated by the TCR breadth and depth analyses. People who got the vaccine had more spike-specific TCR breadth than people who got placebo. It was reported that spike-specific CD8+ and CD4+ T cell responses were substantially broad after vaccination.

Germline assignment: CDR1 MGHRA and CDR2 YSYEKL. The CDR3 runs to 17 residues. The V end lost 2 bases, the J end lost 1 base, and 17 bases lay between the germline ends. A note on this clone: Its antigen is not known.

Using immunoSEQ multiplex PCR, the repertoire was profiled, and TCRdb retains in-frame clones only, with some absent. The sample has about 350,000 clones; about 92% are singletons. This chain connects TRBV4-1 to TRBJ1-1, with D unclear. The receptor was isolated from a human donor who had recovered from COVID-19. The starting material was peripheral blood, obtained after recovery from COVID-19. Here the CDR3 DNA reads TGCGCCAGCAGCCAATTTTTCGGATCACCGGGGAACACTGAAGCTTTCTTT. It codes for CASSQFFGSPGNTEAFF.